This T cell receptor (beta chain) was captured by sequencing in a study of CD8 T cells in ankylosing spondylitis. Study-wide results and caveats: Ankylosing spondylitis blood appeared to be characterized by a TCR beta motif of fewer than ten highly homologous variants.

Each CDR3 protein is one row after TCRdb ran MiXCR on the 5' RACE reads. The sample has roughly 440,000 distinct CDR3 sequences; under 20% are singletons. Trimming took 0 bases from V and 3 from J; bases not matched to a gene: 9. CDR3 length: 18 amino acids. Germline CDR1 reads LGHDT; CDR2 reads YNNKEL (reference sequence). Concerning this clonotype itself: Its antigen is still unknown.

The sequence was obtained from a male donor with ankylosing spondylitis. The sample taken for sequencing was blood, either unsorted or a sorted T cell fraction (not recorded which). The rearrangement uses TRBV3-1 and TRBJ2-4; TRBD2 matches 9 bases. In nucleotides, the CDR3 is TGTGCCAGCAGCCAAGATACCGCGGGAGGGCCTGACAAAAACATTCAGTACTTC. This sequence encodes CASSQDTAGGPDKNIQYF. Together with reference TRBV3-1 and TRBJ2-4, the CDR3 gives the full variable domain: DTAVSQTPKYLVTQMGNDKSIKCEQNLGHDTMYWYKQDSKKFLKIMFSYNNKELIINETVPNRFSPKSPDKAHLNLHINSLELGDSAVYFCASSQDTAGGPDKNIQYFGAGTRLSVL.